Listed below are T cell receptor beta chains from one sample, sequenced in a study of tumor-infiltrating lymphocytes in oesophageal squamous cell carcinoma. In TCRdb, the PCR reads were re-called with MiXCR into one record per CDR3 protein. The table shows 18,000 or so distinct CDR3 sequences, with roughly 42% occurring only once. What was sequenced was esophageal tumor tissue. All receptors come from a male donor with esophageal squamous cell carcinoma. The CDR3 runs from the conserved cysteine through the conserved F or W. The D gene is left open where the match is weak. Expanded clones are given a class, and other clones once, few, many or no size at all.

DNA,CDR3,D,V,size,J
TGTGCCAGCAGCTTAGTAGGCAGGGCCTCTGGGGCCAACGTCCTGACTTTC,CASSLVGRASGANVLTF,-,TRBV7-2,few,TRBJ2-6
TGTGCCAGCAGCTTAGGGACTATGGCCTACAATGAGCAGTACTTC,CASSLGTMAYNEQYF,-,TRBV11-3,-,TRBJ2-5
TGTGCCACTGCTTATGAGGGATACAATGAGCAGTTCTTC,CATAYEGYNEQFF,-,TRBV24-1,-,TRBJ2-1
TGTGCTACCGGGGACAGACAAGAGACCCAGTACTTC,CATGDRQETQYF,TRBD1,TRBV7-7,medium-sized,TRBJ2-5
TGTGCCAGCAGCTTAGATGGGACTAGCGGCTACGAGCAGTACTTC,CASSLDGTSGYEQYF,TRBD2,TRBV7-2,-,TRBJ2-7
TGTGCCAGCAGTCCGACAGGACTAGCGGGAGGCAAGACCCAGTACTTC,CASSPTGLAGGKTQYF,TRBD2,TRBV7-6,-,TRBJ2-5
TGTGCCAGCAGCTTATGGGGGGGTGGGAACACTGAAGCTTTCTTT,CASSLWGGGNTEAFF,-,TRBV7-3,-,TRBJ1-1
TGTGCCAGCAGTTTGGACAGGGCAGGGTCCATAGATACGCAGTATTTT,CASSLDRAGSIDTQYF,TRBD1,TRBV5-5,many,TRBJ2-3
TGTGCCAGCAGCTTAAGTCTTATGACAGGGAGGGGCACCGGGGAGCTGTTTTTT,CASSLSLMTGRGTGELFF,-,TRBV7-3,-,TRBJ2-2
TGTGCCAGCAGCTTGGCCAGCGCGAACACCGGGGAGCTGTTTTTT,CASSLASANTGELFF,-,TRBV5-4,many,TRBJ2-2
TGTGCCAGCAGCCAAGACCAGGGAGAGAATTCACCCCTCCACTTT,CASSQDQGENSPLHF,-,TRBV4-1,-,TRBJ1-6
TGTGCCAGTAGTATAAGTGGGGACTACCTACGTAATGAGCAGTTCTTC,CASSISGDYLRNEQFF,TRBD2,TRBV19,many,TRBJ2-1
TGTGCCAGCAGCAAACAGGGCAGGGGCTACGAGCAGTACTTC,CASSKQGRGYEQYF,-,TRBV12-3/TRBV12-4,many,TRBJ2-7
TGCGCCAGCAGCTTGGCCGGTTTGAACGCTGGAACAGATACGCAGTATTTT,CASSLAGLNAGTDTQYF,-,TRBV5-1,few,TRBJ2-3
TGTGCCAGCGCACGGTCAGCCTACGAGCAGTACTTC,CASARSAYEQYF,-,TRBV2,-,TRBJ2-7
TGTGCCAGCAGTGAAGGGACTACCAGCTCTGGGGCCAACGTCCTGACTTTC,CASSEGTTSSGANVLTF,-,TRBV6-1,medium-sized,TRBJ2-6
TGTGCCAGCAGCCCGACCAGAAGGGGCGGAGAGACCCAGTACTTC,CASSPTRRGGETQYF,-,TRBV3-1,-,TRBJ2-5
TGTGCCAGCAGCCTCCTCGGTCAGTCCACTAGCGGGGGCTCCTACAATGAGCAGTTCTTC,CASSLLGQSTSGGSYNEQFF,TRBD2,TRBV7-3,-,TRBJ2-1
TGTGCCAGCAGCCCGAGAGGTGGGAGCAATCAGCCCCAGCATTTT,CASSPRGGSNQPQHF,-,TRBV9,-,TRBJ1-5
TGTGCCAGCAACACAGGTTACAAAGAGACCCAGTACTTC,CASNTGYKETQYF,-,TRBV6-2/TRBV6-3,-,TRBJ2-5
TGTGCCAGCAGCCGGCGTGAATCGGGTGGCTACACCTTC,CASSRRESGGYTF,-,TRBV5-4,many,TRBJ1-2
TGTGCCAGCAGCAATAGCGGGGGGGCTACTTACAATGAGCAGTTCTTC,CASSNSGGATYNEQFF,TRBD2,TRBV7-3,few,TRBJ2-1
TGTGCCAGCAGCTTAGCCGGGGGGGGGGGCACAGATACGCAGTATTTT,CASSLAGGGGTDTQYF,TRBD2,TRBV7-6,many,TRBJ2-3
TGTGCCAGCAGCTCGAACATGGTGGAAAATGAAAAACTGTTTTTT,CASSSNMVENEKLFF,-,TRBV7-9,-,TRBJ1-4
TGTGCCAGCAGCGTAGAATACGGGGGGTTGGATACGCAGTATTTT,CASSVEYGGLDTQYF,TRBD2,TRBV9,-,TRBJ2-3
TGTGCCAGCAGTTTCTGGGGGGCGGGAGAGACCCAGTACTTC,CASSFWGAGETQYF,-,TRBV12-3/TRBV12-4,many,TRBJ2-5
TGTGCCAGCAGCTTAAGACTCAGCCAAGAGACCCAGTACTTC,CASSLRLSQETQYF,-,TRBV7-2,few,TRBJ2-5
TGTGCCAGCAGCCGCCGGGACAGGGGTTTAGAGACCCAGTACTTC,CASSRRDRGLETQYF,TRBD1,TRBV7-2,once,TRBJ2-5
TGTGCCAGCAGTGGAGAGGGGGCTGATGTTGAAAAACTGTTTTTT,CASSGEGADVEKLFF,TRBD1,TRBV6-1,many,TRBJ1-4
TGTGCCAGCAGCCTCGGGACAGACCTATACCAAAGCACAGATACGCAGTATTTT,CASSLGTDLYQSTDTQYF,TRBD1,TRBV6-2/TRBV6-3,-,TRBJ2-3
TGTGCCAGCAGCCAGGGGTGGGGCACTGAAGCTTTCTTT,CASSQGWGTEAFF,-,TRBV14,many,TRBJ1-1
TGTGCCAGCAGACGGACAGAGGGGGTCTACGAGCAGTATTTT,CASRRTEGVYEQYF,-,TRBV7-2,-,TRBJ2-3
TGTGCCAGCAGCTTAGTTGCCTCTCTTGACACCGGGGAGCTGTTTTTT,CASSLVASLDTGELFF,-,TRBV11-2,-,TRBJ2-2
TGCGCCAGCAGCTTGGACACGGCCGGGGAGCTGTTTTTT,CASSLDTAGELFF,-,TRBV5-1,many,TRBJ2-2
TGTGCCAGCAGGCCGTCCGGACTAGCGGGAGGCCTTCACGATACGCAGTATTTT,CASRPSGLAGGLHDTQYF,TRBD2,TRBV11-2,few,TRBJ2-3
TGTGCCAGCAGCTTAGCGAGCGGGAGGGCCGTGACTGAGCAGTTCTTC,CASSLASGRAVTEQFF,TRBD2,TRBV7-6,-,TRBJ2-1
TGTGCCAGCAGAGACGGGAGCAAACCGCTGGGGGAGACCCAGTACTTC,CASRDGSKPLGETQYF,-,TRBV11-2,-,TRBJ2-5
TGTGCCAGCAGCTTCCGACAGGGTGCCAACGTCCTGACTTTC,CASSFRQGANVLTF,TRBD1,TRBV7-2,-,TRBJ2-6
TGTGCCAGCAGTGAGGCCACCTACGAGCAGTACTTC,CASSEATYEQYF,-,TRBV2,few,TRBJ2-7
TGTGCCAGCAGTTTACTAGCGGGGGGCTCCTACGAGCAGTACTTC,CASSLLAGGSYEQYF,TRBD2,TRBV6-1,many,TRBJ2-7
TGTGCTAGCAGCTTAGGTCAGGGAGGGGTCAATGAGCAGTTCTTC,CASSLGQGGVNEQFF,TRBD2,TRBV7-7,medium-sized,TRBJ2-1
TGTGCCAGCAGCCAATCGCGGGAGCCGCTCAATGAGCAGTTCTTC,CASSQSREPLNEQFF,TRBD2,TRBV3-1,few,TRBJ2-1
TGTGCCAGCAGTTTAATGGGACCTATCAATGAGCAGTTCTTC,CASSLMGPINEQFF,-,TRBV12-3/TRBV12-4,-,TRBJ2-1
TGCGCCAGCAGCGGCGAGACTAGCGTCAAGACCCAGTACTTC,CASSGETSVKTQYF,TRBD2,TRBV5-1,-,TRBJ2-5
TGTGCCAGCAGCGCACAGGGGGCGGATAATTCACCCCTCCACTTC,CASSAQGADNSPLHF,TRBD1,TRBV7-9,medium-sized,TRBJ2-7
TGTGCCAGCAGCAGACAGGGGGAGGTGAACACTGAAGCTTTCTTT,CASSRQGEVNTEAFF,TRBD1,TRBV12-3/TRBV12-4,many,TRBJ1-1